This T cell receptor beta chain comes out of a study of regulatory T cells in long-lasting Graves disease. Sequencing libraries for TCR beta were prepared with iRepertoire HTBI primers and Arm-PCR of CDR3 regions. One entry per CDR3 protein, called by TCRdb with MiXCR from the multiplex PCR reads. In the table there are some 500,000 distinct CDR3 sequences, more than 15% of which are singletons. The time point was: newly diagnosed GD, antithyroid drugs for less than 3 months. After RNA was extracted from PBMCs, the TCR library was made from it. Germline CDR1 is SGHTA and CDR2 is FQGTGA. V was pared by 5 bases and J by 2 bases, with 10 bases between. This CDR3 region has 15 residues. The sample was also linked to a second study, of T cells in Graves' hyperthyroidism and ophthalmopathy. According to that study: In simple terms, a model built on 13 V-J features told ophthalmopathy apart from stable hyperthyroidism.

This chain uses TRBV7-3 with TRBJ2-6; no definite D call. The source was peripheral blood mononuclear cells (PBMCs), collected at new diagnosis, from a patient treated with antithyroid drugs. The TCR comes from a woman between 40 and 65 years old with Graves disease. CDR3 protein: CASSPNAPGANVLTF. The CDR3 DNA reads as TGTGCCAGCAGCCCGAATGCCCCTGGGGCCAACGTCCTGACTTTC.